Shown below are 29 T cell receptor beta chains from a single sample sequenced in a study of vaccination and CD4 T cells after COVID-19. Sequencing of cultured CD4+ T cell DNA used the Oncomine TCR Beta short-read assay. TCRdb redid the calling of the PCR reads with MiXCR, one entry per CDR3 protein. This sample has some 20,000 distinct CDR3 sequences, with 40% found just once. Sample treatment: roughly 10-day PBMC culture with coronavirus spike peptide pools or control peptides (ViraFEST assay). No cognate antigen is known for these TCRs. Source: CD4+ T cells from blood, cultured in vitro, taken after SARS-CoV-2 vaccination. These receptors all stem from a human donor who had recovered from COVID-19.

This clonotype was observed a handful of times. The gene calls are TRBV29-1 and TRBJ2-4; 7 nucleotides align to TRBD2. This CDR3 has 14 amino acids. The germline V gene has CDR1 SQVTM and CDR2 ANQGSEA. V lost 5 bases, J lost 9 bases, and 13 bases stayed unmatched. Written as DNA, the CDR3 is TGCAGCGTTAAACTAGCGACCACGAAGGCCATTCAGTACTTC. Its protein is CSVKLATTKAIQYF.

In its sample, this clonotype was seen a few times. This sequence joins TRBV7-2 and TRBJ2-2, with 10 bases identical to TRBD2. After removal of 0 bases from V and 2 bases from J, the junction contained 12 bases not matched to a gene. Germline V gives CDR1 SGHTA, CDR2 FQGNSA. There are 20 residues in the CDR3. The CDR3 here is CASSLALVLAGVSNTGELFF. CDR3 bases: TGTGCCAGCAGCTTAGCTTTGGTGCTAGCGGGAGTCTCAAACACCGGGGAGCTGTTTTTT.

This clonotype was picked up a small number of times. J is TRBJ1-5 and V is TRBV19; D ambiguous. The CDR3 sequence is 14 residues long. V lost 1 base and J lost 3, with 7 bases in between. Germline V gives CDR1 LNHDA, CDR2 SQIVND (reference sequence). CDR3 DNA sequence: TGTGCCAGTAGTATAGGGGGTAACAATCAGCCCCAGCATTTT. This translates into CASSIGGNNQPQHF.

The chain uses TRBV7-2 and TRBJ1-2; unclear D gene. Trimming removed 1 base from V and 6 bases from J, with 12 bases in between. This CDR3 has 14 residues. The germline CDR1 and CDR2 sequences are SGHTA and FQGNSA. CDR3 sequence reads: CASSLVWETHGYTF. The CDR3, as DNA: TGTGCCAGCAGCTTAGTTTGGGAAACCCATGGCTACACCTTC.

This chain uses TRBV2 with TRBJ1-5, with D unclear. Germline V CDR1 and CDR2: SNHLY, FYNNEI. V lost 4 bases to trimming and J lost 0 bases, with 4 bases between them. This CDR3 region has 13 residues. The CDR3 nucleotides read TGTGCCAGCAGTGGGCCTAGCAATCAGCCCCAGCATTTT. Translating it yields CASSGPSNQPQHF.

This chain joins TRBV10-2 and TRBJ2-7; possibly TRBD1 for D (6 bases). Germline lookup yields CDR1 WSHSY and CDR2 SAAADI. Deletions cut 4 bases from V and 1 base from J, with 14 bases between. The CDR3 covers 15 residues. Here the CDR3 DNA reads TGCGCCAGCAGTGCCCGGGACACAGTATCCTACGAGCAGTACTTC. It yields the protein CASSARDTVSYEQYF.

DNA of the CDR3: TGCAGTGCTAGAGCCACCGGGCAGAAATACGAGCAGTACTTC. Its translation: CSARATGQKYEQYF. The chain recombines TRBV20-1 with TRBJ2-7; D not resolved. Trimming removed 1 base at V and 4 bases at J, with 14 bases between. From germline, CDR1 is DFQATT and CDR2 SNEGSKA (reference sequence). The CDR3 is 14 amino acids.

This clonotype was seen a handful of times. The chain is built from TRBV20-1 and TRBJ2-3; 9 nucleotides align to TRBD2. V trimming: 3 bases; J trimming: 3 bases; junction bases outside the gene matches: 4. The V gene's germline CDR1 is DFQATT and CDR2 SNEGSKA (reference sequence). This CDR3 region has 14 residues. The CDR3 DNA is TGCAGTGCTAGGGCCCTAGCGGGGACAGATACGCAGTATTTT. Its protein product is CSARALAGTDTQYF.

The chain has TRBV7-2 and TRBJ2-7; D is tentatively TRBD1 or TRBD2 (6 bases each). Germline loops: CDR1 SGHTA, CDR2 FQGNSA. The V and J ends lost 5 bases and 7 bases respectively, with 24 bases between them. The CDR3 runs to 16 residues. The CDR3 sequence is CASSLRSSGRRGEQYF. The CDR3, as DNA: TGTGCCAGCAGCCTCCGCTCTTCCGGGAGAAGGGGGGAGCAGTACTTC.

V is TRBV5-1 and J is TRBJ2-7, with D possibly matching TRBD1 (6 bases). CDR3 length: 16 residues. Trimming removed 2 bases at V and 6 bases at J, with 21 bases between. CDR1 SGHRS and CDR2 YFSETQ come from the germline V gene. The CDR3 sequence is CASSFPGPDRLGEQYF. The CDR3 nucleotides read TGCGCCAGCAGCTTCCCCGGGCCCGACAGGCTGGGCGAGCAGTACTTC.

As DNA, the CDR3 is TGTGCCAGCAGCCAGCGTGGGGGGGGTTCACCCCTCCACTTT. It yields the protein CASSQRGGGSPLHF. J is TRBJ1-6 and V is TRBV7-7; possibly TRBD1 for D (5 bases). The V end was cut by 5 bases, the J end by 9 bases, with 14 bases between. The CDR3 sequence is 14 residues long. The germline V gene encodes CDR1 SSHAT and CDR2 FNYEAQ (reference sequence).

The gene calls are TRBV7-2 and TRBJ2-3; TRBD1 matches 12 bases. Looked up from germline, CDR1 is SGHTA and CDR2 is FQGNSA. The CDR3 totals 16 residues. V lost 4 bases, J lost 1 base, and 3 bases stayed unmatched. The chain's CDR3 is CASSSGTGGGTDTQYF. In DNA, the CDR3 is TGTGCCAGCAGCTCCGGGACAGGGGGCGGCACAGATACGCAGTATTTT.

This clonotype turned up a few times. The chain is built from TRBV27 and TRBJ2-1; 12 bases line up with TRBD2. V lost 5 bases to trimming and J lost 7 bases; unmatched junction nucleotides: 9. The CDR3 has 16 amino acids. Germline V lookup: CDR1 MNHEY, CDR2 SMNVEV (reference sequence). The CDR3 reads CASSRPLAGGLNEQFF. The DNA of the CDR3 is TGTGCCAGCAGTAGACCTCTAGCGGGGGGGCTGAATGAGCAGTTCTTC.

The V and J genes are TRBV6-2 or TRBV6-3 and TRBJ1-2; 11 nucleotides agree with TRBD1. V shed 0 bases and J 2 bases; nucleotides not matched to a gene: 2. The CDR3 extends over 16 amino acids. Germline V CDR1 and CDR2: MNHEY, SVGEGT. CDR3 sequence reads: CASSYSRTGGNYGYTF. The CDR3 nucleotides are TGTGCCAGCAGTTACTCGAGGACAGGGGGCAACTATGGCTACACCTTC.

Concerning this clonotype itself: The junction shows a germline mismatch at one end, possibly a read error. For the CDR3, the DNA is TGTGCCAGTAGCTCGACCGGGACTAGTACCGATGAGCAGTTCTTC. Amino acids: CASSSTGTSTDEQFF. The V call is TRBV7-3, the J call TRBJ2-1, with 8 bases aligning to TRBD2. Germline assignment: CDR1 SGHTA and CDR2 FQGTGA. This CDR3 spans 15 amino acids.

For the CDR3, the DNA is TGTGCCAGCAGTTTACGTTACTCTAGTGGCTACACCTTC. Protein: CASSLRYSSGYTF. This sequence joins TRBV27 and TRBJ1-2, with D uncertain. With 2 bases removed from V and 7 bases from J, the gap between germline ends came to 11 bases. The germline gives CDR1 MNHEY, CDR2 SMNVEV (reference sequence). The CDR3 has 13 amino acids.

This clonotype has more than one count but fewer than ten. The chain employs TRBV7-9 and TRBJ1-1, with D unclear. Germline V gives CDR1 SEHNR, CDR2 FQNEAQ (reference sequence). V lost 2 bases, J lost 3 bases, and 7 bases lay in between. The CDR3 is made up of 13 amino acids. CDR3 DNA: TGTGCCAGCAGCTTAAACCAGCACACTGAAGCTTTCTTT. It is translated as CASSLNQHTEAFF.

This clonotype turned up a few times. The genes are TRBV6-1 and TRBJ2-3; D unclear. The CDR3 has 15 amino acids. V gave up 1 base and J gave up 6 bases, with 14 bases separating them. CDR1 and CDR2 from the germline V gene are MNHNS and SASEGT. CDR3 DNA sequence: TGTGCCAGCAGTGAAGATTCCGCCTGGGATGATACGCAGTATTTT. The encoded protein is CASSEDSAWDDTQYF.

This clonotype has just a few counts. The rearrangement joins TRBV10-3 to TRBJ1-6, with D unclear. Between the trimmed V and J ends, which lost 4 bases and 7 bases, there was a span of 8 bases. The CDR3 consists of 13 residues. The germline gives CDR1 ENHRY, CDR2 SYGVKD. The CDR3 DNA reads as TGTGCCATCAGTGCTGAGGAAAATTCACCCCTCCACTTT. It specifies CAISAEENSPLHF.

The rearrangement uses TRBV20-1 and TRBJ1-6; D perhaps matches TRBD1 (5 bases). This CDR3 region has 17 residues. Germline assignment: CDR1 DFQATT and CDR2 SNEGSKA (reference sequence). V was cut by 0 bases and J by 0 bases, with 12 bases left in between. CDR3 nucleotides: TGCAGTGCTAGAGATCCGGGGCCGAGCTCCTATAATTCACCCCTCCACTTT. Its protein product is CSARDPGPSSYNSPLHF.

The V call is TRBV7-6, the J call TRBJ2-2, with D perhaps TRBD2 (6 bases). Trimming removed 4 bases from V and 4 bases from J, with 25 bases in between. The germline V gene has CDR1 SGHVS and CDR2 FNYEAQ. The CDR3 covers 19 residues. The CDR3 sequence: CASSSVEFRGGLSTGELFF. The CDR3 DNA sequence: TGTGCCAGCAGCTCAGTTGAATTCCGGGGCGGACTAAGCACCGGGGAGCTGTTTTTT.

This chain joins TRBV5-4 and TRBJ2-3, with D perhaps TRBD1 or TRBD2 (5 bases each). There are 17 residues in the CDR3. The germline gives CDR1 SGHNT, CDR2 YYREEE (reference sequence). V was pared by 0 bases and J by 1 base, with 15 bases between. CDR3 DNA: TGTGCCAGCAGCTTGGAGGGACCCATCGTCGGCACAGATACGCAGTATTTT. It specifies CASSLEGPIVGTDTQYF.

The V and J genes are TRBV19 and TRBJ2-3, with D uncertain. Germline V CDR1 and CDR2: LNHDA, SQIVND (reference sequence). V was clipped by 8 bases and J by 0 bases, with 12 bases between them. The CDR3 length is 14 residues. For the CDR3, the DNA is TGTGCCAGTTCCACAGATCCTAGCACAGATACGCAGTATTTT. Protein sequence: CASSTDPSTDTQYF.

In this sample, this clonotype turned up a few times. This rearrangement joins TRBV6-5 to TRBJ1-1; weak D call: TRBD1 (5 bases). The CDR3 has 15 residues. V gave up 2 bases and J gave up 0 bases, with 10 bases separating them. The germline V gene has CDR1 MNHEY and CDR2 SVGAGI. The CDR3 nucleotides read TGTGCCAGCAGTTACGGTCCAGGGATGAACACTGAAGCTTTCTTT. Its translation: CASSYGPGMNTEAFF.

The genes are TRBV11-2 and TRBJ2-1, with 7 bases aligning to TRBD1. The V gene end was trimmed by 5 bases and the J gene end by 5 bases; junction bases not matched to a gene: 9. CDR1 and CDR2 from the germline V gene are SGHAT and FQNNGV. There are 15 residues in the CDR3. CDR3 loop: CASSTYRGPNNEQFF. The CDR3 coding sequence is TGTGCCAGCAGCACATACAGGGGCCCTAACAATGAGCAGTTCTTC.

This clonotype was counted a few times. The chain recombines TRBV19 with TRBJ2-5; D gene uncertain. This CDR3 region has 13 residues. Germline V gene lookup returns CDR1 LNHDA and CDR2 SQIVND (reference sequence). V was cut by 1 base and J by 2 bases, with 5 bases left in between. Here the CDR3 reads CASSIALQETQYF. The CDR3 region has the DNA TGTGCCAGTAGTATAGCCTTACAAGAGACCCAGTACTTC.

V and J are TRBV7-2 and TRBJ1-5; TRBD1 aligns across 8 bases. The CDR3 is 15 amino acids. V dropped 5 bases and J dropped 2; count of bases not matched to a gene: 5. Per the germline V gene, CDR1 is SGHTA and CDR2 is FQGNSA. CDR3 DNA sequence: TGTGCCAGCAGCGGACAGGGAAACGGCAATCAGCCCCAGCATTTT. This encodes CASSGQGNGNQPQHF.

This clonotype was seen more than once but under ten times. The rearrangement uses TRBV20-1 and TRBJ1-5; TRBD1 matches at 7 bases. CDR3 size: 18 residues. Germline V gene data show CDR1 as DFQATT and CDR2 as SNEGSKA (reference sequence). V was clipped by 3 bases and J by 4 bases; unmatched bases: 18. For the CDR3, the DNA is TGCAGTGCTAGTCAAGTAGGACAGGTGTCGTTGGGGAATCAGCCCCAGCATTTT. It translates to CSASQVGQVSLGNQPQHF.

This clonotype was seen a handful of times. The chain has TRBV2 and TRBJ1-5, with D possibly being TRBD1 (6 bases). The CDR3 runs 15 residues. CDR1 and CDR2 (germline): SNHLY, FYNNEI. V lost 5 bases, J lost 6 bases, and 17 bases lay in between. Written as DNA, the CDR3 is TGTGCCAGCAGTCGAACCGGGGGGCAGGGTCAGCCCCAGCATTTT. Its protein is CASSRTGGQGQPQHF. The whole variable domain, filled in from reference TRBV2 and TRBJ1-5, reads EPEVTQTPSHQVTQMGQEVILRCVPISNHLYFYWYRQILGQKVEFLVSFYNNEISEKSEIFDDQFSVERPDGSNFTLKIRSTKLEDSAMYFCASSRTGGQGQPQHFGDGTRLSIL.